This T cell receptor beta chain is drawn from a study of cytomegalovirus exposure and HLA in healthy donors. At the level of the study: Researchers previously reported finding fewer than 140 million unique TCR beta sequences from around 200 million T cells. General observations from the study: Published work reported that the classifier diagnosed cytomegalovirus status with high specificity and sensitivity. In a later analysis, TCR beta V- and J-gene trimming showed a link to a missense DCLRE1C variant.

60 Vbeta and 13 Jbeta primers were used in PCR. Sequencing was performed with immunoSEQ multiplex PCR; in TCRdb, only in-frame clones are kept and a portion is missing. The sample includes approximately 190,000 clones, 82% of them seen just once. The CDR3 runs 16 residues. Germline CDR1 is KGHSH and CDR2 is LQKENI. Points on this clone: Its antigen is not known. At one end the junction does not follow the germline gene, possibly because of a read error.

The TCR sequence derives from a woman between 18 and 30 years old in good health and CMV-seronegative. The chain is built from TRBV18 and TRBJ2-6; D remains ambiguous. Sequencing used PBMCs. CDR3 sequence (DNA): TGTGCCAGCTCACTCAGACATATCTCTGAGGCCAACGTCCTGACTTTC. It encodes CASSLRHISEANVLTF.